This T cell receptor (beta chain) appears in the sequencing data of a study of shared clonotypes between healthy human individuals. The wider study: The composition of the donors was a couple of women and a few men aged 18 to 49.

A few counts support this clone. Donation came from healthy HIV-negative adults that had no recent acute infections or vaccinations. The donor cohort consisted entirely of Caucasian adults residing in Nashville, Tennessee. How the authors handled the data: Filtering was not the same, since immunoSEQ gave junction-only sequences without quality scores. Repertoires were generated with immunoSEQ multiplex PCR, while TCRdb's copy carries only in-frame clones and drops some. For V, J and clone size, that table is used; D and trimming come from the DNA. The table includes fewer than 650,000 clones, over 65% detected once. This CDR3 region has 13 residues. CDR1 and CDR2 (germline): SGHNT, YYREEE (reference sequence). Trimming pared 4 bases from V and 10 bases from J, leaving 16 bases between.

Material: PBMCs. This TCR came from a woman in her thirties or forties in good health. Some clones in this sample may be carry-over from other donors' samples. V is TRBV5-4 and J is TRBJ2-3; D gene ambiguous. The CDR3, as DNA: TGTGCCAGCAGCGTGGGTGAGGCTAATGCGCAGTATTTT. This encodes CASSVGEANAQYF.